This T cell receptor (beta chain) is drawn from a study of blood T cells in healthy people across ages. Trimming stripped 5 bases from V and 3 bases from J, with 17 bases between. The germline V gene encodes CDR1 LNHDA and CDR2 SQIVND (reference sequence). This CDR3 is 15 amino acids long. A second PCR of about 7 to 12 cycles used a sample-barcoded 5' primer and a J-beta primer mix. Using its own MiXCR run on the 5' RACE reads, TCRdb lists one record per CDR3 protein. The sample carries around 520,000 distinct CDR3 sequences, about 27% recorded once. RNA extraction gave at least 5 micrograms of total RNA per sample. The data were also submitted as part of a second study, on T cells of mothers and their children. As that study records: According to the study, all extracted RNA entered cDNA synthesis at about 1.6 ug per 15 ul. Each child gave 2.9 million or so TCR beta CDR3 reads (each mother, over 9.5 million). At a sensitivity of about 100 clones per million clonotypes, no persistent microchimeric T cell clones appeared.

Sequenced input: blood. The V call is TRBV19, the J call TRBJ2-7, with D hard to call. This clonotype originated in a boy younger than 10 in good health. CDR3 nucleotides: TGTGCCAGTAGTCTTCGGACCTTAGGGCTCTACGAGCAGTACTTC. Translating it yields CASSLRTLGLYEQYF. The variable domain in full, completed from reference TRBV19 and TRBJ2-7, reads DGGITQSPKYLFRKEGQNVTLSCEQNLNHDAMYWYRQDPGQGLRLIYYSQIVNDFQKGDIAEGYSVSREKKESFPLTVTSAQKNPTAFYLCASSLRTLGLYEQYFGPGTRLTVT.